This TCR beta chain derives from a study of immune heterogeneity within non-small cell lung tumors. Looked up from germline, CDR1 is ENHRY and CDR2 is SYGVKD. The trim removed 6 bases at V and 0 bases at J, leaving 4 bases unmatched. This CDR3 contains 14 residues. Bulk tumor genomic DNA served as template, at roughly 630 ng per sample. From each primary tumor, several far-apart biopsies were obtained during surgery. Those enrolled were patients newly diagnosed with untreated non-small cell lung cancer and undergoing curative surgery. The donors were patients with newly diagnosed non-small cell lung cancer undergoing curative-intent surgery. The authors amplified TCR beta CDR3 by multiplex PCR with 32 V and 13 J primers. TCRdb re-called the multiplex PCR reads through MiXCR, storing one row per CDR3 protein. The table includes around 23,000 distinct CDR3 sequences, 25% to 30% detected once. This clonotype was recorded a few times. Its antigen is not identified.

Points from the study as a whole: Individual patients had largely distinct high-frequency T-cell receptor beta clonotypes. Multiple tumor sites within a patient showed recurrence of identical dominant CDR3 beta clonotypes; site-unique high-frequency clones were present as well. Correlation analysis showed that local T-cell clonality was moderately but significantly associated with local tumor mutational burden (R 0.3 to 0.4).

V is TRBV10-3 and J is TRBJ1-2; 7 bases match TRBD1. This clonotype originated in a man aged 35 to 55 with non-small cell lung cancer. Sample: lung tumor tissue. The CDR3 nucleotides are TGTGCCATCAGGCCGGGACAGTCTAACTATGGCTACACCTTC. Residues: CAIRPGQSNYGYTF.